The sequence of this TCR beta chain was determined in a study of shared clonotypes between healthy human individuals (dated by TCRdb to about 2020). About the study as a whole: Three men and two women, aged 18 to 49 years, made up the cohort. Per donor, three plates each were used for CD4 naive and CD4 memory, two for CD8 naive, and one for CD8 memory. Blood TCR repertoires of about 5 healthy adults were deeply sequenced to estimate repertoire size and the extent of clonotype sharing between individuals. Leukapheresis yielded between about 0.85 and 10 billion PBMCs per donor. Different laboratories and diverse techniques were used to prepare libraries and sequence TCR repertoires, to increase sequencing depth and limit assay-specific biases.

For this clone: Which antigen it targets is not known. No clone much larger than this one lies a single base away; base qualities are absent.

General findings and caveats noted by the study authors: Around 5% of naive CD4, roughly 3.5% of naive CD8, 2% to 2.5% of memory CD4, and more than 0.35% of memory CD8 clonotypes were shared across several donors. Only blood was sampled, and tissue TCR repertoires likely differ from those in blood. Incomplete sequencing was indicated by rarefaction of sorted-subset datasets, despite the large sequencing depth. Clonotypes shared by all four sorted-subset donors showed higher generation probabilities than non-shared clonotypes. Naive subsets generally had larger estimated clonotype richness than memory subsets. Pairwise subsampling led to the expectation that sequencing depth would affect the degree of clonotype sharing among donors. The small number of donors limited the genetic and exposure-history diversity represented.

Using the deep immunoSEQ assay, multiplex PCR amplified TCR CDR3 regions from genomic DNA. Extracted genomic DNA from each cell subset was distributed evenly across all wells of several immunoSEQ 96-well plates, and each plate was treated as a replicate. For sorted subsets, each replicate PCR was loaded with 150 to 250 ng genomic DNA, equivalent to about 30,000 T cell genomes. Purified libraries were quantified with a Qubit 3.0 fluorometer, sized on a Bioanalyzer 2100, and re-quantified with the KAPA Library Quantification kit. Every immunoSEQ 96-well plate was sequenced on a dedicated single-read 150-cycle Illumina NextSeq 550 flow cell. The original pipeline was this. The immunoSEQ output contained only junctional sequences without quality scores, so filtering could not match that applied to full-length reads. To assign V/J genes and CDR3, sequences were annotated against IMGT germline references using PyIR, a Python wrapper for IgBLAST v1.9. Reads were filtered out if the reads had weak V/J assignments (E-value above 1e-6), no CDR3, stop codons, out-of-frame junctions, or ambiguous translated residues. V3J clonotypes were defined by identical inferred V gene, J gene, and CDR3 amino acid sequence. The percentage overlap between two repertoires was calculated by dividing the number of shared unique clonotypes by the size of the smaller repertoire. Three approaches were used to assess repertoire richness: RTK rarefaction, the Chao1 estimator, and Recon v2.1 estimates of unobserved clonotypes. Generation probabilities for all TCRbeta clonotypes obtained by the gDNA method from a handful of donors were computed using OLGA. Sourced from immuneACCESS, this table was stored by TCRdb with only in-frame sequences that have V and J called. A share of the clones is absent; for the studies checked, an unresolved V gene accounts for under half, and the remainder has no known explanation. V, J and clone size are taken as reported in that table, and D and trimming were inferred from the DNA itself. The sample has about 1.1 million clones on record, approximately 75% of them singletons. Roughly 0.82% of the sample is in the top ten clones.

Donors were healthy HIV-negative adults with no recently reported acute infections or vaccinations. Every donor was a Caucasian adult living in Nashville, Tennessee, USA. CD4+ T cells were enriched by magnetic negative selection, after which naive cells were positively selected on CD45RA and the negative fraction was taken as the memory subset. Blood was obtained by leukapheresis, after which PBMCs were separated by Ficoll-Histopaque density gradient centrifugation and cryopreserved in liquid nitrogen vapor phase. Analytical flow cytometry was used to check the purity and quantity of each magnetically sorted T cell population. Each sorted fraction had its genomic DNA isolated and then quantified by UV absorbance on a Nanodrop 2000c. The specimen sequenced was memory CD4+ T cells from PBMCs. The label giving this sample's cell subset or site can be read as: CD45RA-negative fraction. This clonotype was obtained from a man younger than 35 in good health. Some clones in this sample may be carry-over from other donors' samples.

The CDR3 reads as follows: CASSPEAGGNQPQHF. The sequenced DNA: TGCGCCAGCAGCCCCGAGGCAGGGGGCAATCAGCCCCAGCATTTT. The V and J segments used are TRBV5-1 and TRBJ1-5, and perhaps TRBD1 as D gene, on 6 matching bases. The cysteine opens and the phenylalanine closes a CDR3 of 15 amino acids. The only DNA kept is the CDR3, 45 bases in frame from the first base. The junction shows trimming of 4 bases on V and 2 bases on J, plus 13 bases between the germline ends. CDR1 and CDR2 (SGHRS, YFSETQ) derive from the germline V gene.